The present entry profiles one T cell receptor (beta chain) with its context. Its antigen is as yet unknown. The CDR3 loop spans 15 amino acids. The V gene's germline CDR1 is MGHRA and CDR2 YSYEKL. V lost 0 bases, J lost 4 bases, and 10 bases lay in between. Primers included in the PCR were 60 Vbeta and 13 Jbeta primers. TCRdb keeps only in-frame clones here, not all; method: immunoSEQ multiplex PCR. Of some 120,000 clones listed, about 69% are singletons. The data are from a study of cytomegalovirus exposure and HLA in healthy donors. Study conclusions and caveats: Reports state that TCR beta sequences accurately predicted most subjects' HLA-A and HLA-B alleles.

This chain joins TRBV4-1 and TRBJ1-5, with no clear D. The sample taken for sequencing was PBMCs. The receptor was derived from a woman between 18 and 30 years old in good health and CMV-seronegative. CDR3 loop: CASSQDITRNQPQHF. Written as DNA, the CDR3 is TGCGCCAGCAGCCAAGATATAACACGAAATCAGCCCCAGCATTTT.